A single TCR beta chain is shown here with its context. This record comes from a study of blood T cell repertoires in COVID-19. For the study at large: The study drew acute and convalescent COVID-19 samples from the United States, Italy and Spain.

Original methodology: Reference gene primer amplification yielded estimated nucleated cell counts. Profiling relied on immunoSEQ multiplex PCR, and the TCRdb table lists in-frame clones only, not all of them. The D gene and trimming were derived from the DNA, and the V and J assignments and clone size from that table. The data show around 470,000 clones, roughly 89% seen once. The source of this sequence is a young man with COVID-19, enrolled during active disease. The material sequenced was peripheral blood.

This chain's CDR3 is CASRPRGGRVETNEKLFF. CDR3 DNA sequence: TGTGCCAGCAGACCCCGGGGGGGCAGGGTTGAAACTAATGAAAAACTGTTTTTT. This chain joins TRBV27 and TRBJ1-4; maybe TRBD1 (6 bases). CDR1 and CDR2 from the germline V gene are MNHEY and SMNVEV (reference sequence). The CDR3 runs to 18 residues. V lost 6 bases and J lost 1, with 21 bases in between.